The TCR beta chain described here comes from a study of T-cell reconstitution after alpha-beta-depleted transplantation in children. Unique molecular identifiers were incorporated into the prepared TCRbeta library. TCRdb re-derived calls from the PCR reads in MiXCR, one entry per CDR3 protein. The table has 300,000 to 350,000 distinct CDR3 sequences, around 16% seen once. This clonotype was seen only a few times. Its antigen is unknown. The junction had 16 bases not matched to a gene; V was cut back by 4 bases and J by 3 bases. The CDR3 runs 17 residues. Germline V CDR1 and CDR2: SQVTM, ANQGSEA. Broader study findings: Roughly two months post-transplant, alpha-beta T cells reportedly originated from several hundred graft clones that had expanded.

This TCR was recovered from a male patient aged 2 to 9 who had a stem cell transplant for acute lymphoblastic leukemia, so the T cells may come from the graft donor. The rearrangement links TRBV29-1 to TRBJ2-7; 9 bases are a match to TRBD1. Material: PBMCs, mostly from graft donor cells, obtained 360 days after TCRalphabeta/CD19-depleted stem cell transplant. The CDR3 nucleotides are TGCAGCGTTGGCCAGGGGACCGGGACAGGGACCTTCTACGAGCAGTACTTC. Translated, it gives CSVGQGTGTGTFYEQYF.